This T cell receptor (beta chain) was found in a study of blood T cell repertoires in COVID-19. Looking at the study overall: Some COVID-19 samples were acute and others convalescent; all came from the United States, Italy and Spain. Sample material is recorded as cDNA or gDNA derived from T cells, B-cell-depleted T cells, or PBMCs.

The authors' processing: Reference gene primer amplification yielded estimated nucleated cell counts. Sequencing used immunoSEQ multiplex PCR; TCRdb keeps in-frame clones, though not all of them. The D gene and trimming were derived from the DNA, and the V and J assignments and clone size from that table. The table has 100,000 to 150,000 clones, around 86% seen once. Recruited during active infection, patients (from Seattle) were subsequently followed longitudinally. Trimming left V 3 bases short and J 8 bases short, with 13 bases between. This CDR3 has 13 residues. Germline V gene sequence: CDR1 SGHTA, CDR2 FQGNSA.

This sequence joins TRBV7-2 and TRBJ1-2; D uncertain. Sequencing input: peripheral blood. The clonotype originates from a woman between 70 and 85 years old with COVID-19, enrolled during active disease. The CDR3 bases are TGTGCCAGCAGCTTGATGAGTTTAGTGGGCTACACCTTC. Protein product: CASSLMSLVGYTF.